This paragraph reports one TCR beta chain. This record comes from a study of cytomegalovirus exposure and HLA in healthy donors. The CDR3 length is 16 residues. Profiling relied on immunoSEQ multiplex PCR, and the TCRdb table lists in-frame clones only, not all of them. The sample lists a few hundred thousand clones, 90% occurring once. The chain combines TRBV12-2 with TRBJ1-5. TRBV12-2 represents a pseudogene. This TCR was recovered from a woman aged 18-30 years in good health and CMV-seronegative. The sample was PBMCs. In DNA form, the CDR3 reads TGTGCAAGTCGCTTAGGGAAGGGACTCCACAATCAGCCCCAGCATTTT. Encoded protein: CASRLGKGLHNQPQHF.